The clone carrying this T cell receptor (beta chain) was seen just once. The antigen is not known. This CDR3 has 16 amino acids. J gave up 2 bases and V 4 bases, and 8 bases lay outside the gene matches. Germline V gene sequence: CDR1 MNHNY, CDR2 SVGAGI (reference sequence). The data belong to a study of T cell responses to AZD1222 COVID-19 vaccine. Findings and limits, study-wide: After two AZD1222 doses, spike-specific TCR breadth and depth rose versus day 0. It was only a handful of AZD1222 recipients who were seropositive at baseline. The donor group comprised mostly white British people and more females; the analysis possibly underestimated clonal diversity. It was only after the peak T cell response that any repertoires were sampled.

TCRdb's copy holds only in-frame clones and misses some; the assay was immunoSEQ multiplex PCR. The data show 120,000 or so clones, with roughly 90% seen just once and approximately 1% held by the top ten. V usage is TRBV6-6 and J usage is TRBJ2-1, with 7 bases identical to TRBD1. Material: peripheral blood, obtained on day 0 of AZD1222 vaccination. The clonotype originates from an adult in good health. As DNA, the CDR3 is TGTGCCAGCAGTTCATCCCGACAGGGACCCTACAATGAGCAGTTCTTC. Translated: CASSSSRQGPYNEQFF.